These 5 T cell receptor beta chains originate from one sample sequenced in a study of CD8 T cells in ankylosing spondylitis listed by TCRdb under 2017. Library preparation used 5' RACE. The reads were generated on an Illumina HiSeq 2500. The public reads were run again by TCRdb, first through fastp at Q25 and then through MiXCR, and only productive beta chains were kept. Each record represents a unique CDR3 protein, reported with the most common genes and DNA among its rows. The sample records around 340,000 distinct CDR3 sequences, 20% of which are singletons. Clones ranked in the top ten supply around 13% of the sample. Sequenced: blood, either unsorted or a sorted T cell fraction (not recorded which). These receptors originate from a male donor with ankylosing spondylitis or in good health (not recorded which).

There are a few counts of this clonotype. The chain combines TRBV3-1 with TRBJ2-1; D possibly corresponds to TRBD1 (6 bases). The ends were cut back, 3 bases at V and 4 bases at J, with 16 bases in the middle. Germline V lookup: CDR1 LGHDT, CDR2 YNNKEL (reference sequence). This CDR3 is built from 16 residues. The DNA of the CDR3 is TGTGCCAGCAGCCACGTCGGAGCAGGGGTATACAATGAGCAGTTCTTC. Translating it yields CASSHVGAGVYNEQFF.

This clonotype was counted between two and nine times. This chain connects TRBV12-3 or TRBV12-4 to TRBJ2-3; perhaps TRBD2 as D (6 bases). This CDR3 spans 15 amino acids. The ends were cut back, 1 base at V and 1 base at J, with 9 bases in the middle. CDR3 amino acids: CASSLGIAGTDTQYF. DNA for the CDR3: TGTGCCAGCAGTTTAGGGATAGCGGGCACAGATACGCAGTATTTT.

This clonotype appeared a few times. V usage is TRBV24-1 and J usage is TRBJ1-2, with 8 positions matching TRBD1. The junction had 7 bases not matched to a gene; V was cut back by 4 bases and J by 1 base. The V gene's germline CDR1 is KGHDR and CDR2 SFDVKD. The CDR3 has 16 amino acids. The CDR3 loop reads CATSDAGTGINYGYTF. In nucleotides, the CDR3 is TGTGCCACCAGTGACGCTGGGACAGGCATTAACTATGGCTACACCTTC.

This clonotype came up a few times. The rearrangement joins TRBV11-2 to TRBJ2-1; D is possibly TRBD2 (5 bases). This CDR3 is built from 13 residues. Trimming left V 2 bases short and J 10 bases short, with 12 bases between. CDR1 SGHAT and CDR2 FQNNGV come from the germline V gene. The CDR3 region has the DNA TGTGCCAGCAGCTTACGAGCGGTCCGGGAGCAGTTCTTC. It yields the protein CASSLRAVREQFF.

Only a few counts were recorded for this clonotype. The J gene is TRBJ2-2, the V gene TRBV29-1, with 12 bases lining up with TRBD2. Losses at the gene ends were 3 bases for V and 5 bases for J; bases not matched to a gene: 4. The germline gives CDR1 SQVTM, CDR2 ANQGSEA. The CDR3 runs to 15 residues. CDR3 in amino acids: CSVETSGGITGELFF. The CDR3 nucleotides read TGCAGCGTTGAGACTAGCGGGGGCATAACCGGGGAGCTGTTTTTT.